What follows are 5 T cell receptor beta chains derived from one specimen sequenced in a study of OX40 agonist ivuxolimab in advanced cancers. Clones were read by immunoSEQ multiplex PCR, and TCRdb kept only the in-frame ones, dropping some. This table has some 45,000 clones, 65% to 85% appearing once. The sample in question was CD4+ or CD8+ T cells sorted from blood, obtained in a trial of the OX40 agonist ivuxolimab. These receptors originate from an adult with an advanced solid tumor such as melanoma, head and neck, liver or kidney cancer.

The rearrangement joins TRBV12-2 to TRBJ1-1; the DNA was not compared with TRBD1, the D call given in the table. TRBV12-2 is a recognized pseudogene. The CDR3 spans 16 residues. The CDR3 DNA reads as TGTGCAAGTCGCTTAGGCTCCGGGACACCCAACACTGAAGCTTTCTTT. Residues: CASRLGSGTPNTEAFF.

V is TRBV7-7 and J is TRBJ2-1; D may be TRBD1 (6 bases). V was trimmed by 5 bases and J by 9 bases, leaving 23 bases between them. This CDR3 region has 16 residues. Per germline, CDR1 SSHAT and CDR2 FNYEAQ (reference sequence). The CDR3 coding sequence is TGTGCCAGCAGCCTGTCCTTAGGGCAGGGGTGGGGTGAGCAGTTCTTC. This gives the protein CASSLSLGQGWGEQFF.

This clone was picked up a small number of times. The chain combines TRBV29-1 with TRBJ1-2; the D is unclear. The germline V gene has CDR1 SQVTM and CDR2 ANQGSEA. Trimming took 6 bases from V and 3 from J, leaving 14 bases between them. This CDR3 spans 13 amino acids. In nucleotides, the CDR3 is TGCAGCGTGGGAGACATCTCGGACTATGGCTACACCTTC. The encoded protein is CSVGDISDYGYTF.

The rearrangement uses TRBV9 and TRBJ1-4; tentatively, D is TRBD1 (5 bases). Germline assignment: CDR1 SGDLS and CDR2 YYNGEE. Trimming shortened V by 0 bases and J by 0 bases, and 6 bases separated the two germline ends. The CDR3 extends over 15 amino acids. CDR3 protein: CASSVGGATNEKLFF. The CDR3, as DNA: TGTGCCAGCAGCGTAGGGGGCGCAACTAATGAAAAACTGTTTTTT.

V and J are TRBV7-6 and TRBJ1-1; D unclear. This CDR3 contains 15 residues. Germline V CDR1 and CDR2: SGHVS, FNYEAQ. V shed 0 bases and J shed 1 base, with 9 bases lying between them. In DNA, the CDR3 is TGTGCCAGCAGCTTAGCACGGATACCGAACACTGAAGCTTTCTTT. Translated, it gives CASSLARIPNTEAFF.